This T cell receptor (beta chain) is from a study of blood T cell repertoires in COVID-19. Background on the study: Specimens from acute and convalescent COVID-19 originated in the United States, Italy and Spain. The cDNA or gDNA used as material had been derived from T cells, B-cell-depleted T cells, or PBMCs.

V was cut by 3 bases and J by 6 bases, with 12 bases left in between. Germline V CDR1 and CDR2: MNHEY, SVGEGT. This CDR3 has 14 amino acids. In the original workflow: The authors estimated nucleated cell counts from reference gene primer amplification. Libraries were prepared by immunoSEQ multiplex PCR; TCRdb keeps only in-frame clonotypes and omits some of them. Clone size and V and J calls were adopted from that table, with D and trimming inferred from the DNA. The sample yields roughly 60,000 clones, more than 70% seen once. The chain carries TRBV6-2 or TRBV6-3 and TRBJ1-5, with TRBD1 as a possible D gene (6 bases). The sequenced material came from peripheral blood. This receptor was identified in a man in his 60s with active COVID-19. CDR3 in amino acids: CASSYRGISQPQHF. DNA for the CDR3: TGTGCCAGCAGTTATAGGGGGATAAGTCAGCCCCAGCATTTT.